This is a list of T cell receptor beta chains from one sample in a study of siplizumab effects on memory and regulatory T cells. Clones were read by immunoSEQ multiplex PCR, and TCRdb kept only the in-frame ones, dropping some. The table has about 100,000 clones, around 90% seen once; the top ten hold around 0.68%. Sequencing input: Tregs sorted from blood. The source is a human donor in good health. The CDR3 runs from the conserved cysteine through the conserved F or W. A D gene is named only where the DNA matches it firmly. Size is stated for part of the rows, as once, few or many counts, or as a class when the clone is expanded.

CDR3: CAISPGRPYEQYF; DNA: TGTGCCATCAGTCCGGGACGGCCATACGAGCAGTACTTC; J: TRBJ2-7; V: TRBV10-3; length: 13; size: NA; D: NA
CDR3: CASSPYRDGQPQHF; DNA: TGTGCCAGCAGCCCCTACAGGGATGGTCAGCCCCAGCATTTT; J: TRBJ1-5; V: TRBV5-4; length: 14; size: NA; D: NA
CDR3: CASSFGLGRTEAFF; DNA: TGTGCCAGCAGCTTTGGTCTAGGGCGGACTGAAGCTTTCTTT; J: TRBJ1-1; V: TRBV5-4; length: 14; size: NA; D: NA
CDR3: CASAFGYDYGYTF; DNA: TGTGCCAGCGCCTTTGGGTACGACTATGGCTACACCTTC; J: TRBJ1-2; V: TRBV6-5; length: 13; size: NA; D: NA
CDR3: CASSVASTDTQYF; DNA: TGTGCCAGCAGCGTAGCGAGCACAGATACGCAGTATTTT; J: TRBJ2-3; V: TRBV9; length: 13; size: NA; D: NA
CDR3: CASTPQQSFTGELFF; DNA: TGTGCCAGCACCCCCCAACAGAGCTTCACCGGGGAGCTGTTTTTT; J: TRBJ2-2; V: TRBV6-1; length: 15; size: NA; D: NA
CDR3: CASSVRGELTEAFF; DNA: TGTGCCAGCAGCGTAAGGGGAGAGTTGACTGAAGCTTTCTTT; J: TRBJ1-1; V: TRBV9; length: 14; size: once; D: NA
CDR3: CASSYPGQGVRAEAFF; DNA: TGTGCCAGCAGTTACCCCGGACAGGGAGTGAGGGCTGAAGCTTTCTTT; J: TRBJ1-1; V: TRBV6-6; length: 16; size: NA; D: TRBD1
CDR3: CASSLPTAYTGELFF; DNA: TGTGCCAGCAGTTTACCAACAGCCTACACCGGGGAGCTGTTTTTT; J: TRBJ2-2; V: TRBV28; length: 15; size: NA; D: NA
CDR3: CASSYSPTGVNSPLHF; DNA: TGCGCCAGCAGCTACTCCCCGACAGGGGTTAATTCACCCCTCCACTTT; J: TRBJ1-6; V: TRBV5-1; length: 16; size: NA; D: TRBD1
CDR3: CAISASIFAGVLGEQYF; DNA: TGTGCCATCAGTGCAAGTATATTTGCGGGAGTTCTAGGCGAGCAGTACTTC; J: TRBJ2-7; V: TRBV10-3; length: 17; size: few; D: TRBD2
CDR3: CASSLGGRQSGTDTQYF; DNA: TGTGCCAGCAGCTTAGGGGGGCGGCAGTCCGGCACAGATACGCAGTATTTT; J: TRBJ2-3; V: TRBV11-2; length: 17; size: NA; D: NA
CDR3: CSATIKETQYF; DNA: TGCAGTGCTACGATAAAAGAGACCCAGTACTTC; J: TRBJ2-5; V: TRBV20-1; length: 11; size: once; D: NA
CDR3: CASSSYLLSGYTF; DNA: TGTGCCAGCAGTTCCTACCTTTTGAGTGGCTACACCTTC; J: TRBJ1-2; V: TRBV28; length: 13; size: NA; D: NA
CDR3: CASSYSRGPVNEQFF; DNA: TGTGCCAGCAGTTACTCGAGAGGCCCGGTCAATGAGCAGTTCTTC; J: TRBJ2-1; V: TRBV6-5; length: 15; size: NA; D: NA
CDR3: CASSFRLTGQGAYEQYF; DNA: TGTGCCAGCAGCTTCAGGTTGACTGGACAGGGGGCCTACGAGCAGTACTTC; J: TRBJ2-7; V: TRBV7-9; length: 17; size: NA; D: TRBD1
CDR3: CASSLVGGAYQPQHF; DNA: TGTGCCAGCAGCTTAGTTGGAGGGGCGTACCAGCCCCAGCATTTT; J: TRBJ1-5; V: TRBV7-8; length: 15; size: NA; D: NA
CDR3: CASSPFGTDPWGYTF; DNA: TGTGCCAGCTCACCGTTCGGGACGGATCCCTGGGGCTACACCTTC; J: TRBJ1-2; V: TRBV18; length: 15; size: NA; D: NA
CDR3: CASSSPGRDYGYTF; DNA: TGTGCCAGTAGTAGTCCGGGACGGGACTATGGCTACACCTTC; J: TRBJ1-2; V: TRBV19; length: 14; size: NA; D: NA
CDR3: CASSQTGTGREKLFF; DNA: TGTGCCAGCTCACAGACCGGGACAGGGCGAGAAAAACTGTTTTTT; J: TRBJ1-4; V: TRBV18; length: 15; size: NA; D: TRBD1
CDR3: CASSEWLEAFF; DNA: TGTGCCAGCAGTGAATGGTTGGAAGCTTTCTTT; J: TRBJ1-1; V: TRBV6-1; length: 11; size: NA; D: NA
CDR3: CASSEAFLWQVGNQPQHF; DNA: TGTGCCAGCAGTGAAGCGTTTCTATGGCAGGTTGGCAATCAGCCCCAGCATTTT; J: TRBJ1-5; V: TRBV6-1; length: 18; size: NA; D: NA
CDR3: CAWSAGGAADTQYF; DNA: TGTGCCTGGAGCGCAGGGGGCGCCGCAGATACGCAGTATTTT; J: TRBJ2-3; V: TRBV30; length: 14; size: NA; D: TRBD1